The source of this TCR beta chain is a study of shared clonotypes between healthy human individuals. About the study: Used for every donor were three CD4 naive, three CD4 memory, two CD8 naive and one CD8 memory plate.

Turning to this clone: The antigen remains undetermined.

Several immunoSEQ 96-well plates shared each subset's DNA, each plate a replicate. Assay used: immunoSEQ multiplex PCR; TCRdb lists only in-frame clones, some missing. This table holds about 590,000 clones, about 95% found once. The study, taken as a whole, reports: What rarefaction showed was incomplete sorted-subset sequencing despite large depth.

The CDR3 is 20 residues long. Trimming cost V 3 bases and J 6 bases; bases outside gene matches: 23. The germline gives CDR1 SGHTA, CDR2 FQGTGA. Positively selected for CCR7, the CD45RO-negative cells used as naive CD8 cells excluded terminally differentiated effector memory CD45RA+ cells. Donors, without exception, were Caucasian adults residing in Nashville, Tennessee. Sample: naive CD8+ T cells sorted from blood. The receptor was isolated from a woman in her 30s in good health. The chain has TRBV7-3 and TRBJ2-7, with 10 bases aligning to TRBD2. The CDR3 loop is CASSFGGDLVDSGRTGEQYF. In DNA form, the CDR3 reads TGTGCCAGCAGCTTTGGGGGGGACTTAGTTGATAGCGGGAGGACCGGCGAGCAGTACTTC.